This TCR beta chain came from a study of breast tumors, draining lymph nodes, adjacent tissues. TCRdb ran MiXCR on the multiplex PCR reads and lists one entry per CDR3 protein. This sample carries approximately 28,000 distinct CDR3 sequences, roughly three fifths of them seen once, and the ten largest clones take 18%. As to this clonotype: The antigen remains undetermined.

Study observations and caveats: Data fit most tumor T cells coming from lymph node, expanding in tumor. Tumor and nontumor repertoires were significantly more similar in luminal-like than in basal-like breast cancer. Tumors had less TCR diversity than lymph nodes, more than nontumor tissue.

With 5 bases removed from V and 8 bases from J, the gap between germline ends came to 15 bases. The germline CDR1 and CDR2 sequences are LNHDA and SQIVND (reference sequence). This CDR3 has 14 residues. This sequence originates from a female donor with breast cancer. Some clones in this sample may be carry-over from other donors' samples. The source material was breast tumor tissue. The chain links TRBV19 to TRBJ1-4; no clear D. As DNA, the CDR3 is TGTGCCAGTAGTCCTGGCCAGAGGAGGGAAAAACTGTTTTTT. The encoded protein is CASSPGQRREKLFF.